These T cell receptor beta chains were read from a single sample in a study of graft-versus-host responses after intestinal transplantation. Here immunoSEQ multiplex PCR was the method, and the copy in TCRdb shows in-frame clones only, minus some. Of roughly 43,000 clones in the sample, about 95% were seen once. Sample: PBMCs, taken more than 310 days after intestinal transplant. These receptors all stem from a human patient who received an intestinal transplant, so some T cells may come from the graft donor. Each CDR3 is given with its conserved first and last residue. The order of the fields is D gene, clone size, V gene, J gene, CDR3 protein, CDR3 DNA. The D gene is left open where the match is weak. A row's size may be missing; if present it is once, few, many or a size class.

>NA|once|TRBV6-5|TRBJ2-5
CASRSVRRETQYF
TGTGCCAGCAGATCAGTTAGGAGGGAGACCCAGTACTTC
>NA|NA|TRBV5-1|TRBJ2-1
CASSFGNGIYNEQFF
TGCGCCAGCAGCTTCGGGAACGGGATCTACAATGAGCAGTTCTTC
>NA|NA|TRBV6-5|TRBJ2-5
CASSENRVLETQYF
TGTGCCAGCAGTGAAAACAGGGTATTGGAGACCCAGTACTTC
>NA|once|TRBV6-1|TRBJ2-4
CASSESLGLAKNIQYF
TGTGCCAGCAGTGAAAGCTTAGGCCTAGCCAAAAACATTCAGTACTTC
>TRBD1|NA|TRBV6-5|TRBJ1-2
CASSFRGTEGYTF
TGTGCCAGCAGTTTTCGGGGGACAGAAGGCTACACCTTC
>TRBD1|NA|TRBV6-5|TRBJ1-1
CASSRDRANTEAFF
TGTGCCAGCAGCAGGGACAGGGCTAACACTGAAGCTTTCTTT
>TRBD2|NA|TRBV4-2|TRBJ2-7
CASSGTSGGYYEQYF
TGTGCCAGCAGCGGCACTAGCGGGGGTTACTACGAGCAGTACTTC
>NA|NA|TRBV6-1|TRBJ2-7
CASPPPGFRSYEQYF
TGTGCCAGCCCCCCACCAGGGTTTCGGAGCTACGAGCAGTACTTC
>NA|NA|TRBV27|TRBJ2-7
CASSPLSQGNQYEQYF
TGTGCCAGCAGTCCCCTTTCACAAGGGAATCAATACGAGCAGTACTTC
>TRBD1|NA|TRBV10-1|TRBJ1-5
CASRHLHRDRGIGEPQHF
TGCGCCAGCCGTCATCTACACCGGGACAGGGGAATTGGGGAGCCCCAGCATTTT
>NA|NA|TRBV9|TRBJ2-3
CASSVDEFRGTTDTQYF
TGTGCCAGCAGCGTAGATGAGTTTAGGGGTACTACAGATACGCAGTATTTT
>TRBD1|NA|TRBV7-9|TRBJ1-3
CASSRAGGDSGNTIYF
TGTGCCAGCAGTCGTGCAGGGGGCGACTCTGGAAACACCATATATTTT
>TRBD2|NA|TRBV4-2|TRBJ2-7
CASSQDPGTTYEQYF
TGTGCCAGCAGCCAAGATCCCGGGACTACCTACGAGCAGTACTTC
>TRBD2|NA|TRBV18|TRBJ2-7
CASSPGEGNEQYF
TGTGCCAGCTCACCAGGGGAGGGAAACGAGCAGTACTTC
>TRBD1|NA|TRBV5-4|TRBJ1-2
CASSFSDKTGDYGYTF
TGTGCCAGCAGCTTCTCAGATAAGACAGGGGACTATGGCTACACCTTC
>NA|NA|TRBV11-2|TRBJ2-5
CASSLGAAAGETQYF
TGTGCCAGCAGCTTAGGGGCCGCTGCGGGGGAGACCCAGTACTTC
>NA|NA|TRBV15|TRBJ2-1
CATSSFKGYNEQFF
TGTGCCACCAGCAGCTTTAAGGGGTACAATGAGCAGTTCTTC
>NA|once|TRBV19|TRBJ1-2
CASIGFYGYTF
TGTGCCAGTATCGGATTCTATGGCTACACCTTC
>NA|NA|TRBV5-1|TRBJ2-4
CASSPIGGVAKNIQYF
TGCGCCAGCAGCCCTATTGGAGGAGTCGCCAAAAACATTCAGTACTTC
>TRBD1|NA|TRBV16|TRBJ1-1
CASSQDRGVGYTEAFF
TGTGCCAGCAGCCAAGACAGGGGGGTTGGGTACACTGAAGCTTTCTTT
>NA|NA|TRBV7-9|TRBJ2-3
CASSLDGTPDTQYF
TGTGCCAGCAGCTTAGATGGGACCCCAGATACGCAGTATTTT
>TRBD2|few|TRBV28|TRBJ2-7
CASSFPGLDIYEQYF
TGTGCCAGCAGTTTTCCGGGACTAGATATCTACGAGCAGTACTTC
>NA|few|TRBV6-5|TRBJ2-5
CASSYSGQLETQYF
TGTGCCAGCAGTTACTCGGGGCAGTTAGAGACCCAGTACTTC
>TRBD2|NA|TRBV7-7|TRBJ2-1
CASSLGLAGGDEQFF
TGTGCCAGCAGCTTAGGGCTAGCGGGAGGCGATGAGCAGTTCTTC
>NA|NA|TRBV9|TRBJ1-2
CASSVAGYGYTF
TGTGCCAGCAGCGTAGCTGGCTATGGCTACACCTTC
>NA|NA|TRBV6-5|TRBJ1-2
CASSVRGAGYTF
TGTGCCAGCAGTGTTCGGGGGGCGGGCTACACCTTC
>NA|NA|TRBV19|TRBJ2-1
CASRGEVVGNEQFF
TGTGCCAGTAGAGGGGAGGTTGTAGGCAATGAGCAGTTCTTC